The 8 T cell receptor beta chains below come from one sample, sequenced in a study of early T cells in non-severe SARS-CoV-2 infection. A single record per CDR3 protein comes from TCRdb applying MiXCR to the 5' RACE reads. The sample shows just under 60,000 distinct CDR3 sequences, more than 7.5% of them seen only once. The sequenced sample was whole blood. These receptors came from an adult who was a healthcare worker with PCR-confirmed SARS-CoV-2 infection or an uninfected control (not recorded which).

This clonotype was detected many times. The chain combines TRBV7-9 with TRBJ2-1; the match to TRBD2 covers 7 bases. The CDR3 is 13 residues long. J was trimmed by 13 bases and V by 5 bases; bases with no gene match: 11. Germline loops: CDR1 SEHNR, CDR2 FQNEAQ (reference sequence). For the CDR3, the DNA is TGTGCCAGCAGCATCCTCCTAGCGGCAGCCCAGTTCTTC. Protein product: CASSILLAAAQFF.

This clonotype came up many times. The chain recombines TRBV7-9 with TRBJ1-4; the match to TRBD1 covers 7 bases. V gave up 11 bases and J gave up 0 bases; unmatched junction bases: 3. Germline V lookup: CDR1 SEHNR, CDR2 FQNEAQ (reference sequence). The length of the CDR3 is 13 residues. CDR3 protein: CAGGQATNEKLFF. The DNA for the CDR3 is TGTGCCGGTGGACAGGCAACTAATGAAAAACTGTTTTTT.

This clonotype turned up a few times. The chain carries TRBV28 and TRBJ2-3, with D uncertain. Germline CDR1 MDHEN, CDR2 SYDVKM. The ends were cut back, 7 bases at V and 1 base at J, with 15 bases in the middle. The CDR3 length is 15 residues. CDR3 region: CASKDSKSRTDTQYF. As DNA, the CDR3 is TGTGCCAGCAAAGACTCCAAGTCCCGCACAGATACGCAGTATTTT. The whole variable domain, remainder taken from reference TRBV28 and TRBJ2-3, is DVKVTQSSRYLVKRTGEKVFLECVQDMDHENMFWYRQDPGLGLRLIYFSYDVKMKEKGDIPEGYSVSREKKERFSLILESASTNQTSMYLCASKDSKSRTDTQYFGPGTRLTVL.

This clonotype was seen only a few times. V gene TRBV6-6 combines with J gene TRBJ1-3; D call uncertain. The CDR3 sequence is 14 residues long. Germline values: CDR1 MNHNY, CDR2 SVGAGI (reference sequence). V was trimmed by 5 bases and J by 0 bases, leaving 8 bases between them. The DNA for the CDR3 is TGTGCCAGCAGTGTAGGAGGCTCTGGAAACACCATATATTTT. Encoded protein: CASSVGGSGNTIYF.

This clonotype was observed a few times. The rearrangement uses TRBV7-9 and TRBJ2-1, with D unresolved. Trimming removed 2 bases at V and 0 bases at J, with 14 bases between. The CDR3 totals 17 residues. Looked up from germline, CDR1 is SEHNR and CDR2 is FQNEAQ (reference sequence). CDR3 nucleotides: TGTGCCAGCAGCTTATCACCGGGCGCTAGCTCCTACAATGAGCAGTTCTTC. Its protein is CASSLSPGASSYNEQFF.

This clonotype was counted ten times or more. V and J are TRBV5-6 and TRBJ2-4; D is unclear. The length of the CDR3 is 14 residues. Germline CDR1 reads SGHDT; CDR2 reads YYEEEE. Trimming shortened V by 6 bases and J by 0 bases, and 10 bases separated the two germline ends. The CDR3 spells CASTPGVAKNIQYF. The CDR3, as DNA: TGTGCCAGCACGCCCGGAGTAGCCAAAAACATTCAGTACTTC.

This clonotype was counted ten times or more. The CDR3 loop reads CASSSSGASGGGPYEQYF. CDR3 coding DNA: TGCGCCAGCAGCTCCTCAGGGGCTAGCGGGGGAGGTCCCTACGAGCAGTACTTC. The chain recombines TRBV5-1 with TRBJ2-7; 10 bases map to TRBD2. This CDR3 comprises 18 residues. J gave up 2 bases and V 3 bases, and 14 bases lay outside the gene matches. CDR1 is SGHRS and CDR2 is YFSETQ in the germline V gene.

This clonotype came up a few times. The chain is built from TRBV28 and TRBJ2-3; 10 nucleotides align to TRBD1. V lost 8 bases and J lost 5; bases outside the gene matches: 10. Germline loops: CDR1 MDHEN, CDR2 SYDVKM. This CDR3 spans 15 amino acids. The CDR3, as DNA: TGTGCCAGCCCATTCCGGGACAGGGGTCAAGATACGCAGTATTTT. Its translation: CASPFRDRGQDTQYF.